This TCR beta chain appears in the sequencing data of a study of T cells in Graves' hyperthyroidism and ophthalmopathy. V lost 4 bases and J lost 2; bases outside the gene matches: 7. CDR1 is SGDLS, CDR2 YYNGEE, per germline. CDR3 length equals 18 residues. Sample collection date corresponds to first hyperthyroidism diagnosis, prior to any ophthalmopathy symptoms. Amplification yielded TCR beta CDR3 regions, with RNA transcripts as the source. Researchers ran a first-round RT-PCR on the TCR CDR3 using the HTBI primer set. TCRdb re-called the multiplex PCR reads through MiXCR, storing one row per CDR3 protein. The repertoire includes roughly 380,000 distinct CDR3 sequences, less than 15% of them detected once, and 20% sits in the top ten.

The chain combines TRBV9 with TRBJ2-6; 12 nucleotides align to TRBD1. The sequencing input was blood. The receptor comes from a man aged 30 to 39 with Graves' hyperthyroidism that later progressed to Graves' ophthalmopathy. In DNA form, the CDR3 reads TGTGCCAGCAGCCCCCGGGGACAGGGGGCAACTGGGGCCAACGTCCTGACTTTC. It is translated as CASSPRGQGATGANVLTF.